This T cell receptor (beta chain) was documented in a study of cytomegalovirus exposure and HLA in healthy donors. The CDR3 is 16 residues long. V was clipped by 4 bases and J by 4 bases; unmatched bases: 12. The germline V gene has CDR1 MNHNY and CDR2 SVGAGI (reference sequence). Study-wide points: The study recorded 164 TCR beta chains that were cytomegalovirus-associated.

In regard to this clone: What it binds is unknown.

Sequenced by immunoSEQ multiplex PCR; TCRdb stores in-frame clones only, minus some. The sample has more than 250,000 clones; about nine tenths are singletons. Donors were drawn from the approximately 110-subject validation cohort, separate from the roughly 700-subject first cohort. The specimen sequenced was PBMCs. The clonotype originates from a woman aged 30 to 39 in good health and CMV-seropositive. This sequence joins TRBV6-6 and TRBJ1-2; 7 bases are shared with TRBD1. This chain's CDR3 is CASSSGTAEDFYGYTF. In DNA, the CDR3 is TGTGCCAGCAGTTCCGGGACAGCCGAAGATTTCTATGGCTACACCTTC.